A single sample is the source of the 5 T cell receptor beta chains below, sequenced in a study of cytomegalovirus exposure and HLA in healthy donors. The primer mix had 60 Vbeta and 13 Jbeta primers. Libraries were prepared by immunoSEQ multiplex PCR; TCRdb keeps only in-frame clonotypes and omits some of them. The sample includes some 110,000 clones, roughly 70% of them seen just once. Sequences were obtained from PBMCs. These receptors were collected from a woman in her thirties in good health and CMV-seronegative.

This clone turned up a few times. The chain couples TRBV2 to TRBJ1-2; D uncertain. The CDR3 is 14 residues long. Germline V gene data show CDR1 as SNHLY and CDR2 as FYNNEI. Deletions cut 5 bases from V and 6 bases from J, with 16 bases between. CDR3 coding DNA: TGTGCCAGCAGTCCACCGGAGAGAAACAATGGCTACACCTTC. Protein: CASSPPERNNGYTF.

The CDR3: CASSEGQPTEAFF. In nucleotides, the CDR3 is TGTGCCAGCTCAGAGGGACAGCCAACTGAAGCTTTCTTT. J is TRBJ1-1 and V is TRBV18; 7 nucleotides agree with TRBD1. With V trimmed by 5 bases and J by 5 bases, 5 bases remained unmatched. This CDR3 region has 13 residues. In germline, CDR1 is KGHSH, CDR2 LQKENI.

The chain links TRBV5-6 to TRBJ1-2, with 8 bases lining up with TRBD1. This CDR3 is 17 amino acids long. Germline values: CDR1 SGHDT, CDR2 YYEEEE. J was trimmed by 4 bases and V by 1 base; bases with no gene match: 12. The CDR3 region has the DNA TGTGCCAGCAGCTTGTCCGGACAGGGTCCGCCAGGCTATGGCTACACCTTC. It is translated as CASSLSGQGPPGYGYTF.

This chain joins TRBV10-3 and TRBJ1-2; 7 positions match TRBD1. The CDR3 consists of 16 residues. CDR1 is ENHRY and CDR2 is SYGVKD in the germline V gene. Trimming removed 2 bases from V and 4 bases from J; junction bases left unmatched: 10. Here the CDR3 reads CAISEADRVRSYGYTF. The CDR3 coding sequence is TGTGCCATCAGTGAGGCAGACAGGGTTCGCAGCTATGGCTACACCTTC.

The chain has TRBV10-1 and TRBJ1-2, with a tentative D call TRBD1 (6 bases). The germline CDR1 and CDR2 sequences are WNHNN and SYGVQD (reference sequence). V lost 3 bases, J lost 1 base, and 15 bases lay in between. CDR3 length equals 16 residues. CDR3 DNA: TGCGCCAGCAGTGAAGGGGGAAGTGAGATTAACTATGGCTACACCTTC. This translates into CASSEGGSEINYGYTF.